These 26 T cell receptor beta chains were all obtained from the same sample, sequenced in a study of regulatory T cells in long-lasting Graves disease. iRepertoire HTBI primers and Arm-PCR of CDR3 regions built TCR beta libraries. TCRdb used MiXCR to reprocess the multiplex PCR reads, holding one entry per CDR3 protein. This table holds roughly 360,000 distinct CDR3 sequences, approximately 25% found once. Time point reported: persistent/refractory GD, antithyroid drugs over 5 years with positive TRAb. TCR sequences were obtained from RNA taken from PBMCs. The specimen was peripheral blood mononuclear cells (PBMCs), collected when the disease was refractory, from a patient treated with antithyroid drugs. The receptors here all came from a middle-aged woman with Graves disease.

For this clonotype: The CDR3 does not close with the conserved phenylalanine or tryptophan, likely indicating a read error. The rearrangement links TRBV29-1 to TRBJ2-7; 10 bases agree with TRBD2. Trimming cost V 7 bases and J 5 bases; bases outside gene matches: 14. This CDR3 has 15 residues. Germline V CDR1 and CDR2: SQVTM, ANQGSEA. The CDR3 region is CSGGGILAGLDEQYS. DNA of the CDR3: TGCAGCGGGGGTGGGATACTAGCGGGACTCGACGAGCAGTACTCC.

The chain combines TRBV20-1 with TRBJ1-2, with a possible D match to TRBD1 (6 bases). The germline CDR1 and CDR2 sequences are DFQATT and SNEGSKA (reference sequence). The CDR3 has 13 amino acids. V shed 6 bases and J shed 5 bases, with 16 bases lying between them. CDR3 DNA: TGCAGTGCCAGCAGACAGGTACAATATGGCTACACCTTC. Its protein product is CSASRQVQYGYTF.

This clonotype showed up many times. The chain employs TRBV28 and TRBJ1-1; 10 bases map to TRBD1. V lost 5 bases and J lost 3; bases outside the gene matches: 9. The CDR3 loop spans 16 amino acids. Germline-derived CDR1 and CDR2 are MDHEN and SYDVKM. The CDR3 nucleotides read TGTGCCAGCAGTATCGGTATTGGGACAGGGGACACTGAAGCTTTCTTT. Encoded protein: CASSIGIGTGDTEAFF.

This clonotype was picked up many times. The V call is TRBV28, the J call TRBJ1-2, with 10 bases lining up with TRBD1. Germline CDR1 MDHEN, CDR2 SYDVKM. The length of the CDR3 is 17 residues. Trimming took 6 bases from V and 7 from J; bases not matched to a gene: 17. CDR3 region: CASSPWNRQGAVGGYTF. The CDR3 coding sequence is TGTGCCAGCAGCCCTTGGAACCGACAGGGGGCGGTTGGTGGCTACACCTTC.

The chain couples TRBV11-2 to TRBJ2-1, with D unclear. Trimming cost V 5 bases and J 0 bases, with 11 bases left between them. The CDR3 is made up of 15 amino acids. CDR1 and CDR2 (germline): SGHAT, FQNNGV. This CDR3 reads CASSPIRDSYNEQFF. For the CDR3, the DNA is TGTGCCAGCAGCCCCATTCGCGACTCCTACAATGAGCAGTTCTTC.

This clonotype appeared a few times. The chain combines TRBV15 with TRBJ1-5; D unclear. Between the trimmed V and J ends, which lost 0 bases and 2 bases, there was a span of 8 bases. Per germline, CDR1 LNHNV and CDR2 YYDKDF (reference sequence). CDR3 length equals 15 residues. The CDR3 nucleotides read TGTGCCACCAGCAGAGATCGGGCAGGCAATCAGCCCCAGCATTTT. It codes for CATSRDRAGNQPQHF. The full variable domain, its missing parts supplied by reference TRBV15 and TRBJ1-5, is DAMVIQNPRYQVTQFGKPVTLSCSQTLNHNVMYWYQQKSSQAPKLLFHYYDKDFNNEADTPDNFQSRRPNTSFCFLDIRSPGLGDTAMYLCATSRDRAGNQPQHFGDGTRLSIL.

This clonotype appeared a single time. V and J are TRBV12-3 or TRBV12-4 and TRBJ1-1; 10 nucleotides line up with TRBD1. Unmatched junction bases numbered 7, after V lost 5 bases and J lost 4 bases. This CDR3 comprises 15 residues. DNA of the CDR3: TGTGCCAGCAGTAGACAGGGGGCGATTGGCACTGAAGCTTTCTTT. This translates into CASSRQGAIGTEAFF.

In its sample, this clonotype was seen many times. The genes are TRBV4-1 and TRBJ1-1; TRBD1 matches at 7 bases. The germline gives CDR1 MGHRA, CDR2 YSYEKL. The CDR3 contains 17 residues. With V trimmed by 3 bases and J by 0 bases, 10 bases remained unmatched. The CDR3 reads CASSHPGQKKMNTEAFF. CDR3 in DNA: TGCGCCAGCAGCCATCCGGGACAGAAAAAAATGAACACTGAAGCTTTCTTT.

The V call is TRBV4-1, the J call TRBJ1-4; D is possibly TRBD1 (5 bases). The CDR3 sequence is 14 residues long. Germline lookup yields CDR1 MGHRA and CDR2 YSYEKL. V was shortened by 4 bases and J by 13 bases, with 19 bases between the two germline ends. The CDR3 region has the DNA TGCGCCAGCAGCCCCCGGGCCAGGGAAACGGGACTGTTTTTT. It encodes CASSPRARETGLFF.

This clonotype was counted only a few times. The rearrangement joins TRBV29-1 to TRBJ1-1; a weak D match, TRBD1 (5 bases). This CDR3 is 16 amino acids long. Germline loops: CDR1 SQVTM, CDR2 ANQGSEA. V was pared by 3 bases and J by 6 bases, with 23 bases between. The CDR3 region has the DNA TGCAGCGTTGAGCTTAGAGGTAGGGGTGCTCTCTCTGAAGCTTTCTTT. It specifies CSVELRGRGALSEAFF.

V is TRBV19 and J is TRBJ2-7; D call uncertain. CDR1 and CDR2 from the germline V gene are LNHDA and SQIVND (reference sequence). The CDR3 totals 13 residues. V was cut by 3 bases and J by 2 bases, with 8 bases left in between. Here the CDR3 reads CASSMAAAYEQYF. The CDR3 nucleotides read TGTGCCAGTAGTATGGCGGCAGCCTACGAGCAGTACTTC.

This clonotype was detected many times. The CDR3 DNA is TGCGCCAGCAGTGAGACAGCGGGAGGTTACTACGAGCAGTACTTC. Translating gives CASSETAGGYYEQYF. J is TRBJ2-7 and V is TRBV10-2; 9 bases are shared with TRBD2. The V gene's germline CDR1 is WSHSY and CDR2 SAAADI. The ends lost 2 bases at V and 3 bases at J; junction bases unmatched: 5. This CDR3 has 15 residues.

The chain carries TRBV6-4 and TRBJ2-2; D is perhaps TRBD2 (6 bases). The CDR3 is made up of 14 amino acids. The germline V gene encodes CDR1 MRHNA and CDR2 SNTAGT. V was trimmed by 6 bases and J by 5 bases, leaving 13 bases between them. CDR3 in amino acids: CASRYGRGTGELFF. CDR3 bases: TGTGCCAGCAGATACGGGAGAGGGACCGGGGAGCTGTTTTTT.

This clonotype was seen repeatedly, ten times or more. The CDR3 DNA is TGTGCCAGCAGCCACGGACAGGGTAACACCGGGGAGCTGTTTTTT. Protein: CASSHGQGNTGELFF. The chain has TRBV6-1 and TRBJ2-2; 8 bases are shared with TRBD1. The CDR3 consists of 15 residues. CDR1 is MNHNS and CDR2 is SASEGT in the germline V gene. Germline trimming cut 6 bases from V and 2 bases from J; bases unmatched to any gene: 5.

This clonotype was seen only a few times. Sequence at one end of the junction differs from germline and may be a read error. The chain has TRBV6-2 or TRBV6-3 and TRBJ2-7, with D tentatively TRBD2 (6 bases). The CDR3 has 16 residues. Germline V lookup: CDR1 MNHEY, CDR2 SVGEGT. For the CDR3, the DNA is TGTGCCAGCAGTTACTCGATCGCGGGACCCTCCTACAAGCAGTACTTC. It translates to CASSYSIAGPSYKQYF.

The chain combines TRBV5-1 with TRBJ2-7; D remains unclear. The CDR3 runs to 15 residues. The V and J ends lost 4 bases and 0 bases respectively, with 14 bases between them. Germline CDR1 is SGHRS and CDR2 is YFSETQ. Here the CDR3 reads CASSAGSPPSYEQYF. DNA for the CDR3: TGCGCCAGCAGCGCCGGTAGCCCACCCTCCTACGAGCAGTACTTC.

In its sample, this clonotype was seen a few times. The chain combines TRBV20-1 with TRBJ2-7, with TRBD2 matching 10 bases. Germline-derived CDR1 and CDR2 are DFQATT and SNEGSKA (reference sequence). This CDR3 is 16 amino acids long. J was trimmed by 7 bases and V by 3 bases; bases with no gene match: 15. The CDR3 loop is CSASQSSGRAFYEQYF. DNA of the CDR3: TGCAGTGCTAGTCAGTCCAGCGGGAGGGCCTTCTATGAGCAGTACTTC.

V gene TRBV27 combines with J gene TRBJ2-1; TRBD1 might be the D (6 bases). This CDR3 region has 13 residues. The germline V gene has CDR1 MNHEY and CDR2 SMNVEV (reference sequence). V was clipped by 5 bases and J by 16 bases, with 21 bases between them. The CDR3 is CASSLTLGGEEFF. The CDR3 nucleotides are TGTGCCAGCAGTCTAACGCTAGGGGGAGAGGAATTCTTC.

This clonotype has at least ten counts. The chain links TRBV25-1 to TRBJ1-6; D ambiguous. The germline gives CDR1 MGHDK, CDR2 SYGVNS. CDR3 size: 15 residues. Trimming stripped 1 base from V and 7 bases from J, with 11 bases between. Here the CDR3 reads CASSESARANSPLHF. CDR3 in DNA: TGTGCCAGCAGTGAATCTGCAAGGGCCAATTCACCCCTCCACTTT.

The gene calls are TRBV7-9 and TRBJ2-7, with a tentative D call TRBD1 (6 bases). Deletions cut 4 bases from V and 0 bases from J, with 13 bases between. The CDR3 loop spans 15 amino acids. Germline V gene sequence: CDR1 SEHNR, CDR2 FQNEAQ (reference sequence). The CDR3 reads CASSSPGHGSYEQYF. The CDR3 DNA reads TGTGCCAGCAGCTCCCCGGGACACGGCTCCTACGAGCAGTACTTC.

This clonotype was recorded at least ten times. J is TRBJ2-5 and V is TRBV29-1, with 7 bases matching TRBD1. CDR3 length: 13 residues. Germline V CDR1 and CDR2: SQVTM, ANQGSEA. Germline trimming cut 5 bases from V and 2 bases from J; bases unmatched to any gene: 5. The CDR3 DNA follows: TGCAGCGTTCCGGGACAGCCACAAGAGACCCAGTACTTC. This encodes CSVPGQPQETQYF. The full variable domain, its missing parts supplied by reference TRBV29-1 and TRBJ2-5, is SAVISQKPSRDICQRGTSLTIQCQVDSQVTMMFWYRQQPGQSLTLIATANQGSEATYESGFVIDKFPISRPNLTFSTLTVSNMSPEDSSIYLCSVPGQPQETQYFGPGTRLLVL.

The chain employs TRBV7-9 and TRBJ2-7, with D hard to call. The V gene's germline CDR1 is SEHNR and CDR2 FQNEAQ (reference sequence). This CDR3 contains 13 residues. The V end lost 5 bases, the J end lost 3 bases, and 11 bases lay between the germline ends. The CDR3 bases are TGTGCCAGCAGCCCCCCGGGCTTCTACGAGCAGTACTTC. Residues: CASSPPGFYEQYF.

The CDR3 bases are TGTGCCAGCAGTCCCCGCAGTCCCGACGAGCAGTACTTC. Translating it yields CASSPRSPDEQYF. The chain has TRBV7-2 and TRBJ2-7; D not resolved. V lost 6 bases to trimming and J lost 5 bases, with 14 bases between them. The CDR3 runs 13 residues. CDR1 and CDR2 from the germline V gene are SGHTA and FQGNSA.

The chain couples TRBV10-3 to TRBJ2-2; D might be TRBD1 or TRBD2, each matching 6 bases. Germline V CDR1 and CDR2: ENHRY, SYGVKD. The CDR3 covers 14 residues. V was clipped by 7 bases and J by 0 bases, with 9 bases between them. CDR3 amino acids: CAITGAPNTGELFF. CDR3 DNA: TGTGCCATCACGGGGGCCCCGAACACCGGGGAGCTGTTTTTT.

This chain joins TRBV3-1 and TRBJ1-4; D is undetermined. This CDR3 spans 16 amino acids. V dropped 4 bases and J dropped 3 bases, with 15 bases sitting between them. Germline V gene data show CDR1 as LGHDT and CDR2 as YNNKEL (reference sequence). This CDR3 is CASSRSKQTSNEKLFF. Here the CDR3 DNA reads TGTGCCAGCAGCCGATCTAAACAGACCTCTAATGAAAAACTGTTTTTT.

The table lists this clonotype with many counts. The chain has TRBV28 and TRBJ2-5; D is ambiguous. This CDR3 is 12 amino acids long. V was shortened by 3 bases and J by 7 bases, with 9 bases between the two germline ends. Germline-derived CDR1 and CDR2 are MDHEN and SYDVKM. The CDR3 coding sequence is TGTGCCAGCAGTTTGATCCGAGGGACCCAGTACTTC. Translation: CASSLIRGTQYF.